This T cell receptor (beta chain) was recorded in a study of immune evolution from preneoplasia to lung adenocarcinoma. General observations from the study: Compared with EGFR-mutant or double wild-type lesions, KRAS-mutant nodules were more clonal. Later-stage lesions appeared to have more T cells, more diversity, less clonality.

Two lung cancer pathologists independently confirmed each histologic diagnosis. TCRdb keeps only in-frame clones here, not all; method: immunoSEQ multiplex PCR. The top ten hold around 4.7% of the sample, which has under 45,000 clones, 70% to 85% seen once. The CDR3 extends over 15 amino acids. V was clipped by 6 bases and J by 6 bases, with 18 bases between them. Germline V gives CDR1 LNHDA, CDR2 SQIVND (reference sequence). This clone appeared a single time. Its antigen is undetermined. The origin of this receptor is a person in their sixties with lung adenocarcinoma. Input material: FFPE invasive lung adenocarcinoma tissue. The chain has TRBV19 and TRBJ1-5; D unresolved. CDR3 sequence: CASSDSAGQSQPQHF. The CDR3 DNA reads TGTGCCAGTAGCGATTCGGCGGGCCAATCTCAGCCCCAGCATTTT.